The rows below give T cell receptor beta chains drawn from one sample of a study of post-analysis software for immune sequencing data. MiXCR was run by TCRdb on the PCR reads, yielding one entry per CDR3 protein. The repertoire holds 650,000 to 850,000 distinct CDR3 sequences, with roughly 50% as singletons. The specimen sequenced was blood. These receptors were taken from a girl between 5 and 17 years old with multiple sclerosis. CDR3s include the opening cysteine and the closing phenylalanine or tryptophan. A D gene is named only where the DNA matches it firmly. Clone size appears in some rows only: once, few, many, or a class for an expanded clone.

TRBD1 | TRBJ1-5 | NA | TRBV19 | TGTGCCAGTAGGGAACAGGGGGCTAATCAGCCCCAGCATTTT | CASREQGANQPQHF
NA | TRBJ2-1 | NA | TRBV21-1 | TGTGCCAGCAGCGAAAGGCCCCCGAATCATGAGCAGTTCTTC | CASSERPPNHEQFF
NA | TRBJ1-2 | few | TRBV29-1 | TGCAGCGTTGAAGGGGGACCATACTATGGCTACACCTTC | CSVEGGPYYGYTF
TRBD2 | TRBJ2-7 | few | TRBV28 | TGTGCCAGCACCAGCGGGGACTTCGAGCAGTACTTC | CASTSGDFEQYF
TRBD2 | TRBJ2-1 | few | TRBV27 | TGTGCCAGCAGTTCGAGACTAGCGGGGAGTGAGCAGTTCTTC | CASSSRLAGSEQFF
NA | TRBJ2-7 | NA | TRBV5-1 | TGCGCCAGCAGCTCCACGAAAGGGACGGCAACCTACGAGCAGTACTTC | CASSSTKGTATYEQYF
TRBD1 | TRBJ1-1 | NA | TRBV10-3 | TGTGCCATCAGGCCTTCAAGGGGGCGGCGTGAGGACACTGAAGCTTTCTTT | CAIRPSRGRREDTEAFF
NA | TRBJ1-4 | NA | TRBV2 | TGTGCCAGCAGATCGGGGGGAAGGGGTGAAAAACTGTTTTTT | CASRSGGRGEKLFF
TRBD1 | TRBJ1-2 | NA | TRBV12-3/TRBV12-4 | TGTGCCAGCAGTCATAGGGAAGGGGGCGTTTCCAATGGCTACACCTTC | CASSHREGGVSNGYTF
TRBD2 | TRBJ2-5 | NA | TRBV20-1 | TGCAGTGCTAGAGATTCGGGGGGAGAGACCCGGTACTTC | CSARDSGGETRYF
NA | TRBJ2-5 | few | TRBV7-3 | TGTGCCAGCAGCTTAGGTGGGGGGATCCAAGAGACCCAGTACTTC | CASSLGGGIQETQYF
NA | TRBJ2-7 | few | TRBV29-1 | TGCAGCGTCTCCAGCACCCACTACGAGCAGTACTTC | CSVSSTHYEQYF
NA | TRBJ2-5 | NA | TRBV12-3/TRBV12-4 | TGTGCCAGCAGTTCTGGGACAGAGACCCAGTACTTC | CASSSGTETQYF
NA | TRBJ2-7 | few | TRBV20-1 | TGCAGTGCTTCCTCGACGGGCACCTACGAGCAGTACTTC | CSASSTGTYEQYF
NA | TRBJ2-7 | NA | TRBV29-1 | TGCAGCGTACAGACCTATTACGAGCAGTACTTC | CSVQTYYEQYF
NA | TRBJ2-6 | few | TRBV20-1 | TGCAGTGCTAGAGCGGGGGAATATACTGGGGCCAACGTCCTGACTTTC | CSARAGEYTGANVLTF
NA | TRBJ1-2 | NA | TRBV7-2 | TGCGCCAGCAGCACGGACTGGAACTATGGCTACACCTTC | CASSTDWNYGYTF
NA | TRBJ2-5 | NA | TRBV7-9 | TGTGCCAGCACGGGGCAAGAGACCCAGTACTTC | CASTGQETQYF
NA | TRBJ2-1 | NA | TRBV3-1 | TGTGCCAGCAGCCAAGATTTCCGTTTTGAGCAGTTCTTC | CASSQDFRFEQFF
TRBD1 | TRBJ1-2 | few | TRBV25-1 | TGTGCCAGCAGACAGACAGGGGGATCTAACTATGGCTACACCTTC | CASRQTGGSNYGYTF
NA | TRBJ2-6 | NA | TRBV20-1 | TGCAGTGCTAGGGCCCCAGGGTCGGGGGCCAACGTCCTGACTTTC | CSARAPGSGANVLTF
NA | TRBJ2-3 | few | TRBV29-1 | TGCAGCGTTGGGGATAACACAGATACGCAGTATTTT | CSVGDNTDTQYF
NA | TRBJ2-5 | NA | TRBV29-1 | TGCAGCGTTGCTGAACGGGCCGGGACCCAGTACTTC | CSVAERAGTQYF
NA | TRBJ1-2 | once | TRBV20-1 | TGCAGTGCTAGCCAAGGGGTGAGCAACTATGGCTACACCTTC | CSASQGVSNYGYTF
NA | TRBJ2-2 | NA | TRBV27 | TGTGCCAGCAGCCCGGAGAACACCGGGGAGCTGTTTTTT | CASSPENTGELFF
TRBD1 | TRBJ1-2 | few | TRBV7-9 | TGTGCCAGCAGCTTAGCGCGACAGGGAACCAACTATGGCTACACCTTC | CASSLARQGTNYGYTF
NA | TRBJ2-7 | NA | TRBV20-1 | TGCAGTGCTAGAGATAGGGGTAGGCTAGCAACCTCCAGCGAGCAGTACTTC | CSARDRGRLATSSEQYF
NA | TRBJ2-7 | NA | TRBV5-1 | TGCGCCAGCAGCTTGAACGCCCGGGGCTACGAGCAGTACTTC | CASSLNARGYEQYF